This TCR beta chain was captured in a study of T cells in localized non-small cell lung cancer. Study results and limitations: Because sequencing included only one region (of the tumor), heterogeneity remains possible. Higher blood T cell density went with longer overall survival.

This clone came up once. As yet, its antigen is unknown. CDR1 is SGHDN and CDR2 is FVKESK in the germline V gene. The ends were cut back, 1 base at V and 2 bases at J, with 9 bases in the middle. The CDR3 loop spans 15 amino acids. Data came from immunoSEQ multiplex PCR; TCRdb stores just in-frame clones and leaves some out. This table holds 20,000 to 25,000 clones, around 82% found once. The material was PBMCs, obtained before any cancer treatment. This rearrangement joins TRBV14 to TRBJ1-3, with a weak D call TRBD1 (5 bases). The source of this sequence is a man between 40 and 70 years old with stage II lung adenocarcinoma. The CDR3 is CASSQGQGAGNTIYF. Written as DNA, the CDR3 is TGTGCCAGCAGCCAAGGGCAGGGAGCTGGAAACACCATATATTTT. The entire variable domain, with the rest obtained from reference TRBV14 and TRBJ1-3, is as follows: EAGVTQFPSHSVIEKGQTVTLRCDPISGHDNLYWYRRVMGKEIKFLLHFVKESKQDESGMPNNRFLAERTGGTYSTLKVQPAELEDSGVYFCASSQGQGAGNTIYFGEGSWLTVV.